This T cell receptor (beta chain) appears in the sequencing data of a study of post-analysis software for immune sequencing data. The overall study: Relapsing-remitting, secondary progressive and progressive-relapsing multiple sclerosis were all included among the disease courses.

Study results and caveats: The study found TRBV5-6, TRBV5-1 and TRBV20-1 among roughly 5 TRBV segments more frequent in patients than controls.

Unique molecular identifiers had been added to the TCR beta cDNA libraries. Input amounts of about 0.85 to 11 million T cells were used. These gave 500,000 or so cDNA molecules, so each molecule approximated one T cell. In TCRdb, the PCR reads were re-called with MiXCR into one record per CDR3 protein. The profile shows approximately 570,000 distinct CDR3 sequences, about 44% of them singletons. In the case of this clonotype: Its antigen is unidentified.

V shed 3 bases and J shed 2 bases, with 14 bases lying between them. The germline CDR1 and CDR2 sequences are MGHRA and YSYEKL. This CDR3 comprises 16 residues. Material for sequencing was blood. The source is a girl aged 5-17 years with multiple sclerosis. The chain combines TRBV4-1 with TRBJ1-3, with D possibly being TRBD1 (6 bases). The CDR3 DNA follows: TGCGCCAGCAGCCACCCCTCCAGGGGAGCTGGAAACACCATATATTTT. This sequence encodes CASSHPSRGAGNTIYF.